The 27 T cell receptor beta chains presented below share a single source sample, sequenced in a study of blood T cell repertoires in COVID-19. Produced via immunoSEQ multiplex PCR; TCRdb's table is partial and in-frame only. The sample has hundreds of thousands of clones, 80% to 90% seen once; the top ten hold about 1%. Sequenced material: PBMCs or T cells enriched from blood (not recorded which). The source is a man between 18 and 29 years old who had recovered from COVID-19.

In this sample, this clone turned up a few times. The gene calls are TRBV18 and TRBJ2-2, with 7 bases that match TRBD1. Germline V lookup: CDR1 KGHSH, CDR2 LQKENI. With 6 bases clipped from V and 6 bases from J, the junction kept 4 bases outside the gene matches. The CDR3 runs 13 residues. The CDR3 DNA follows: TGTGCCAGCTCCTCACAGGGGCCCGGGGAGCTGTTTTTT. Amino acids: CASSSQGPGELFF. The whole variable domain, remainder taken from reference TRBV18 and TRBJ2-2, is NAGVMQNPRHLVRRRGQEARLRCSPMKGHSHVYWYRQLPEEGLKFMVYLQKENIIDESGMPKERFSAEFPKEGPSILRIQQVVRGDSAAYFCASSSQGPGELFFGEGSRLTVL.

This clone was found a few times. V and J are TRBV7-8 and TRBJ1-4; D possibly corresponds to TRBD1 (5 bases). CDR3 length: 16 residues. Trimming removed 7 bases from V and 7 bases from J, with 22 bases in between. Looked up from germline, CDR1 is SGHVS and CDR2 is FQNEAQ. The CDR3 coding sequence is TGTGCCAGCAAATATACGCCGGGCAGGGTCCTTGAAAAACTGTTTTTT. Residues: CASKYTPGRVLEKLFF. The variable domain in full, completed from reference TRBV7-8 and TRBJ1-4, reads GAGVSQSPRYKVAKRGQDVALRCDPISGHVSLFWYQQALGQGPEFLTYFQNEAQLDKSGLPSDRFFAERPEGSVSTLKIQRTQQEDSAVYLCASKYTPGRVLEKLFFGSGTQLSVL.

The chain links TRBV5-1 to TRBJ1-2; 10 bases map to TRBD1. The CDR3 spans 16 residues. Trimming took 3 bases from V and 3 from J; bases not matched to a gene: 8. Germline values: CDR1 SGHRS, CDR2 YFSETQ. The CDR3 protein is CASSSLRDRGDYGYTF. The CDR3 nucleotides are TGCGCCAGCAGCTCCTTACGGGACAGGGGCGACTATGGCTACACCTTC.

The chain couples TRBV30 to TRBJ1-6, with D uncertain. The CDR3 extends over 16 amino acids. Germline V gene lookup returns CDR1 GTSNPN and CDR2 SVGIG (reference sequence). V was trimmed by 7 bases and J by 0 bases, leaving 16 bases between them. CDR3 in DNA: TGTGCCTCAAATACAGAGACCAGCTCCTATAATTCACCCCTCCACTTT. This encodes CASNTETSSYNSPLHF. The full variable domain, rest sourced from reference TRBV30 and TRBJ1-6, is SQTIHQWPATLVQPVGSPLSLECTVEGTSNPNLYWYRQAAGRGLQLLFYSVGIGQISSEVPQNLSASRPQDRQFILSSKKLLLSDSGFYLCASNTETSSYNSPLHFGNGTRLTVT.

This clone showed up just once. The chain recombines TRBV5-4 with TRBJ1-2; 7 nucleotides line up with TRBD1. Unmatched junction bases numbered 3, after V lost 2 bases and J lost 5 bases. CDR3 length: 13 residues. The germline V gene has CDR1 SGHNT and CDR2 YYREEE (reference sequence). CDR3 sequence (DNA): TGTGCCAGCAGCTTAGCAGGGGGGTATGGCTACACCTTC. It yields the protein CASSLAGGYGYTF.

The CDR3 reads CASRSNFGASTDTQYF. The CDR3 region has the DNA TGTGCCAGCAGGTCAAACTTTGGGGCCAGCACAGATACGCAGTATTTT. J is TRBJ2-3 and V is TRBV5-4; D perhaps matches TRBD1 (5 bases). CDR3 length: 16 amino acids. Germline CDR1 is SGHNT and CDR2 is YYREEE (reference sequence). Trimming removed 5 bases from V and 0 bases from J, with 16 bases in between.

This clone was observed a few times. In nucleotides, the CDR3 is TGCAGCGTTGATTCGCTAGCTATGTCCTACAATGAGCAGTTCTTC. Translated, it gives CSVDSLAMSYNEQFF. This chain joins TRBV29-1 and TRBJ2-1, with D maybe TRBD2 (5 bases). The CDR3 sequence is 15 residues long. Germline values: CDR1 SQVTM, CDR2 ANQGSEA. The V end lost 3 bases, the J end lost 1 base, and 13 bases lay between the germline ends.

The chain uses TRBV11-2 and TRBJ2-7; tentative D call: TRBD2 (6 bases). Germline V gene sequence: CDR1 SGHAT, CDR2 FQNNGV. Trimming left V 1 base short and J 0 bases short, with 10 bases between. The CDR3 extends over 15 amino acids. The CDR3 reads CASSLGRGFSYEQYF. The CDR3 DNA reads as TGTGCCAGCAGCTTAGGCCGGGGGTTCTCCTACGAGCAGTACTTC. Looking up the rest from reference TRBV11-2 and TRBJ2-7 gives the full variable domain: EAGVAQSPRYKIIEKRQSVAFWCNPISGHATLYWYQQILGQGPKLLIQFQNNGVVDDSQLPKDRFSAERLKGVDSTLKIQPAKLEDSAVYLCASSLGRGFSYEQYFGPGTRLTVT.

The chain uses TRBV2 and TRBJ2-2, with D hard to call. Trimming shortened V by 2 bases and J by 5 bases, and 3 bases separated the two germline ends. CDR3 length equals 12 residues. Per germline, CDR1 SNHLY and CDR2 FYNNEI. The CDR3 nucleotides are TGTGCCAGCAGTGAACTGACCGGGGAGCTGTTTTTT. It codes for CASSELTGELFF.

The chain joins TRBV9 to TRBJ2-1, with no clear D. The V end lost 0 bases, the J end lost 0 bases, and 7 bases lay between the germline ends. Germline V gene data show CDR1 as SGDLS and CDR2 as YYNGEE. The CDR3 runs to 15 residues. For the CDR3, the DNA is TGTGCCAGCAGCGTAGGAGTAAGCTCCTACAATGAGCAGTTCTTC. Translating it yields CASSVGVSSYNEQFF.

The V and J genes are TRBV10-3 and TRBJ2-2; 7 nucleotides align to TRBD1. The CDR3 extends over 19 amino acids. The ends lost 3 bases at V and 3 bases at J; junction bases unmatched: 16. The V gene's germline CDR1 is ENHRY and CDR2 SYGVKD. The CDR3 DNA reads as TGTGCCATCAGTGATAACATCCCGCGACAGGGAAGACACACCGGGGAGCTGTTTTTT. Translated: CAISDNIPRQGRHTGELFF.

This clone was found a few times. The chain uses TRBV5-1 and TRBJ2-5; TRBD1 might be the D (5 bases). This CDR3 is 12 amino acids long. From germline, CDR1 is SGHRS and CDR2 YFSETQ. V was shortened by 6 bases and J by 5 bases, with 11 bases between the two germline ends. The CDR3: CASNQGGETQYF. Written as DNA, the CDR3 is TGCGCCAGCAACCAGGGCGGCGAGACCCAGTACTTC.

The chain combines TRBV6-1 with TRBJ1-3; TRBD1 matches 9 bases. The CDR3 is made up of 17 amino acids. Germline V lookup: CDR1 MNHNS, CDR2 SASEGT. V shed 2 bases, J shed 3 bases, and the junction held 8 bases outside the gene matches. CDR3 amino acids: CASSEFSVTGGGNTIYF. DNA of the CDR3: TGTGCCAGCAGTGAATTCTCCGTGACAGGGGGTGGAAACACCATATATTTT.

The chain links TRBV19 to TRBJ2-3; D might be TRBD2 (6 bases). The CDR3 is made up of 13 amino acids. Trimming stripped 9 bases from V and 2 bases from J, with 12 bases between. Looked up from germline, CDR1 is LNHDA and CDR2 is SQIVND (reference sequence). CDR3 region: CASKKGLTDTQYF. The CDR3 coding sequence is TGTGCCAGCAAAAAGGGACTCACAGATACGCAGTATTTT.

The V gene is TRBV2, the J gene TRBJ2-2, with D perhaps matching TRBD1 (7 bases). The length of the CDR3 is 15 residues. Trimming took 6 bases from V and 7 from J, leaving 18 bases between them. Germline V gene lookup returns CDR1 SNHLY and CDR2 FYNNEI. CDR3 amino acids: CASSLRAGGGGELFF. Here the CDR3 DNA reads TGTGCCAGCAGCCTCCGAGCAGGGGGAGGCGGGGAGCTGTTTTTT.

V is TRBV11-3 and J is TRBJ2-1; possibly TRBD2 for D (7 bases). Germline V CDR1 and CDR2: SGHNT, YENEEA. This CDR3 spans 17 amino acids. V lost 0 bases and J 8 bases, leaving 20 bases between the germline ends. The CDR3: CASSLDGVGGGMDEQFF. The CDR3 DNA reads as TGTGCCAGCAGCTTAGATGGGGTGGGCGGGGGCATGGATGAGCAGTTCTTC.

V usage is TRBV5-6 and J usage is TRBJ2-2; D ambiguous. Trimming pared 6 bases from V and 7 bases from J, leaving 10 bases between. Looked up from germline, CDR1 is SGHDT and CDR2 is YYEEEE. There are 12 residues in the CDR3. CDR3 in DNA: TGTGCCAGCACCTCCTCCTTCGGGGAGCTGTTTTTT. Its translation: CASTSSFGELFF.

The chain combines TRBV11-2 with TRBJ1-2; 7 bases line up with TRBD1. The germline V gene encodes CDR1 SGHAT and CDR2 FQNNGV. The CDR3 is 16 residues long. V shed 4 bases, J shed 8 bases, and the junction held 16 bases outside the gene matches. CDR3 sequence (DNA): TGTGCCAGCAGCTCTGTCCCGCCAGGGGGTATAGCGGGCTACACCTTC. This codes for CASSSVPPGGIAGYTF.

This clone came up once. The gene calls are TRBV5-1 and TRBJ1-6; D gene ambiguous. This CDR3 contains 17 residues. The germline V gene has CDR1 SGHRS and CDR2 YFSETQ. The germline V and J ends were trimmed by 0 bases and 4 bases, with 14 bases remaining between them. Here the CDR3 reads CASSLGAGSNYNSPLHF. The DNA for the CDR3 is TGCGCCAGCAGCTTGGGGGCCGGAAGCAATTATAATTCACCCCTCCACTTT.

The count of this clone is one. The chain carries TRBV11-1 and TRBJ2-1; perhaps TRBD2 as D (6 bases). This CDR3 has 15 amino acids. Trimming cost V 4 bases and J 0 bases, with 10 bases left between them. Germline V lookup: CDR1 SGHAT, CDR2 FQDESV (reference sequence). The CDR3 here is CASSSSVSSYNEQFF. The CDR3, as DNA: TGTGCCAGCAGCTCTAGCGTCAGCTCCTACAATGAGCAGTTCTTC.

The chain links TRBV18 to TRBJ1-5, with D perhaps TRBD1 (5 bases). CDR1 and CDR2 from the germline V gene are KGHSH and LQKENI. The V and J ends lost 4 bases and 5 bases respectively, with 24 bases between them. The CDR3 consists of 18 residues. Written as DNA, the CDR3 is TGTGCCAGCTCACGCATTTCTTCCAGGGCGTCGGGCGATCAGCCCCAGCATTTT. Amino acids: CASSRISSRASGDQPQHF.

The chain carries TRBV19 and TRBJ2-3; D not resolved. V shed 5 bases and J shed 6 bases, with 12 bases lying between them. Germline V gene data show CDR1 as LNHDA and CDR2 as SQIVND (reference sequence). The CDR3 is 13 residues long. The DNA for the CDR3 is TGTGCCAGTAGTCTCTCCCGGTGGGATACGCAGTATTTT. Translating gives CASSLSRWDTQYF.

The CDR3 sequence: CASSFRPGTGTYGYTF. CDR3 coding DNA: TGTGCCAGCAGCTTCCGTCCCGGGACAGGGACTTATGGCTACACCTTC. The V call is TRBV5-6, the J call TRBJ1-2; TRBD1 aligns across 9 bases. CDR1 and CDR2 from the germline V gene are SGHDT and YYEEEE. Trimming took 2 bases from V and 5 from J; bases not matched to a gene: 10. This CDR3 has 16 residues. Using reference TRBV5-6 and TRBJ1-2 for the parts outside the CDR3, the full variable domain is DAGVTQSPTHLIKTRGQQVTLRCSPKSGHDTVSWYQQALGQGPQFIFQYYEEEERQRGNFPDRFSGHQFPNYSSELNVNALLLGDSALYLCASSFRPGTGTYGYTFGSGTRLTVV.

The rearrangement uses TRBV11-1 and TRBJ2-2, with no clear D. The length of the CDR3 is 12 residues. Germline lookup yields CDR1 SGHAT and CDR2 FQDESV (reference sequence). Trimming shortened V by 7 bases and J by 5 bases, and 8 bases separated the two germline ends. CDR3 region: CASTRRTGELFF. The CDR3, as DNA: TGTGCCAGCACCCGGCGGACCGGGGAGCTGTTTTTT.

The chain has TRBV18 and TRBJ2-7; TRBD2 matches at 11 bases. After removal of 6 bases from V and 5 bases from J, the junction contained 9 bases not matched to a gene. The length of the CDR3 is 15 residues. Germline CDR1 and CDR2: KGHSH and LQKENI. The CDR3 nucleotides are TGTGCCAGCTCCACGTCTAGCGGGAGGTTGAACGAGCAGTACTTC. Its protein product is CASSTSSGRLNEQYF.

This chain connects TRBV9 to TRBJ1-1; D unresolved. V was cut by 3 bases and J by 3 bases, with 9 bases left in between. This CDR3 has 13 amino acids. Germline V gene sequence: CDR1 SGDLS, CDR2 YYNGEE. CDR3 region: CASSGSKDTEAFF. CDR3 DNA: TGTGCCAGCAGCGGTAGCAAGGACACTGAAGCTTTCTTT. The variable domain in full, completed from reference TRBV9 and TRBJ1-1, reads DSGVTQTPKHLITATGQRVTLRCSPRSGDLSVYWYQQSLDQGLQFLIQYYNGEERAKGNILERFSAQQFPDLHSELNLSSLELGDSALYFCASSGSKDTEAFFGQGTRLTVV.

CDR3 in amino acids: CASSHGQGPYEQYF. CDR3 sequence (DNA): TGTGCCAGCAGCCACGGACAGGGGCCCTACGAGCAGTACTTC. The J gene is TRBJ2-7, the V gene TRBV7-8, with 9 bases aligning to TRBD1. Germline CDR1 is SGHVS and CDR2 is FQNEAQ. The junction had 4 bases not matched to a gene; V was cut back by 5 bases and J by 2 bases. The CDR3 runs 14 residues.